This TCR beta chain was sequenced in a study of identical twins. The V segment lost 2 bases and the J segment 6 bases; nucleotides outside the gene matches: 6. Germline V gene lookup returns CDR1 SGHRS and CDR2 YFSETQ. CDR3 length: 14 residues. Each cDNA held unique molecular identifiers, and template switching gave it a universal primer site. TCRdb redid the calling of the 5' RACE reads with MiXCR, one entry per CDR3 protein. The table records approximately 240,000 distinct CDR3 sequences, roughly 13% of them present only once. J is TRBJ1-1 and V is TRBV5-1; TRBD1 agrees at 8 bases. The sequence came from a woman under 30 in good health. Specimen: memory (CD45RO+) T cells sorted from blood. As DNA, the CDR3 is TGCGCCAGCAGCTTCGGACAGGGACCATCTGAAGCTTTCTTT. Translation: CASSFGQGPSEAFF.